Described below is a single TCR beta chain sequence and its context. Its antigen remains unidentified. This specimen belongs to a study of cytomegalovirus exposure and HLA in healthy donors. The CDR3 consists of 14 residues. Germline CDR1 is SGHDN and CDR2 is FVKESK. Trimming removed 0 bases from V and 4 bases from J, with 6 bases in between. Libraries were prepared by immunoSEQ multiplex PCR; TCRdb keeps only in-frame clonotypes and omits some of them. The table records more than 95,000 clones, about 91% of them present only once. Whole-study findings and limits: CMV antigen specificity of three CMV-associated chains was confirmed in vitro. Despite most TCR sequences being rare, some public TCRs occurred in many donors.

The chain carries TRBV14 and TRBJ1-4; D unclear. This clonotype originated in a woman between 18 and 30 years old in good health and CMV-seronegative. The sample was PBMCs. This chain's CDR3 is CASSQDSFNEKLFF. CDR3 DNA sequence: TGTGCCAGCAGCCAAGACAGTTTTAATGAAAAACTGTTTTTT.